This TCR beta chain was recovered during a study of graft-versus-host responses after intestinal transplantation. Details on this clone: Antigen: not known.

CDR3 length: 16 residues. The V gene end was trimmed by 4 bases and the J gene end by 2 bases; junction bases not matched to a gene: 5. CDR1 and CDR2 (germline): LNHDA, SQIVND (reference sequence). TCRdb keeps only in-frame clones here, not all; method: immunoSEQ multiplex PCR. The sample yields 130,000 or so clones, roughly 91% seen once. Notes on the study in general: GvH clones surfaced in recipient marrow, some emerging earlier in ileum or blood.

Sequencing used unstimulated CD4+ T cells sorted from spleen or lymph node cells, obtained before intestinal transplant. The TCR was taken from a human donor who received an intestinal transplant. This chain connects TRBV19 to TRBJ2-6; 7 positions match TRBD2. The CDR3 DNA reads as TGTGCCAGTAGTAACCTACTAGCGCCTGGGGCCAACGTCCTGACTTTC. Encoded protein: CASSNLLAPGANVLTF.